The 32 T cell receptor beta chains presented below share a single source sample, sequenced in a study of response to subunit inactivated influenza vaccine. One entry per CDR3 protein results from TCRdb running MiXCR on the RT-PCR reads. The profile covers about 520,000 distinct CDR3 sequences, with around 9.9% appearing a single time and less than 15% taken by the ten largest. Specimen: PBMCs from blood, collected 35 to 45 days after vaccination. These receptors all stem from a man aged 50 to 59 who received an inactivated influenza vaccine.

This clonotype was counted between two and nine times. The chain is built from TRBV5-1 and TRBJ2-1, with 13 bases that match TRBD2. Germline values: CDR1 SGHRS, CDR2 YFSETQ. This CDR3 has 19 amino acids. Losses at the gene ends were 4 bases for V and 0 bases for J; bases not matched to a gene: 10. The CDR3 nucleotides read TGCGCCAGCAGCGTGGGACTAGCGGGGATTTATAGCTCCTACAATGAGCAGTTCTTC. This gives the protein CASSVGLAGIYSSYNEQFF.

This clonotype was counted between two and nine times. The genes are TRBV9 and TRBJ2-1, with TRBD1 matching over 9 bases. In germline, CDR1 is SGDLS, CDR2 YYNGEE. The CDR3 runs to 15 residues. After removal of 4 bases from V and 7 bases from J, the junction contained 9 bases not matched to a gene. The CDR3 nucleotides read TGTGCCAGCAGCCCCTTGGGACAGGGTCATAATGAGCAGTTCTTC. Protein: CASSPLGQGHNEQFF.

This clonotype was seen more than once but under ten times. The gene calls are TRBV9 and TRBJ2-7, with 8 nucleotides matching TRBD2. CDR1 and CDR2 (germline): SGDLS, YYNGEE. The CDR3 totals 16 residues. With 0 bases clipped from V and 2 bases from J, the junction kept 7 bases outside the gene matches. The CDR3 loop is CASSVESSGPTYEQYF. The CDR3 nucleotides are TGTGCCAGCAGCGTAGAATCTAGCGGGCCCACCTACGAGCAGTACTTC.

At least ten counts were recorded for this clonotype. The genes are TRBV24-1 and TRBJ2-6; 7 nucleotides match TRBD2. V trimming: 3 bases; J trimming: 1 base; junction bases outside the gene matches: 8. The CDR3 sequence is 18 residues long. The germline V gene has CDR1 KGHDR and CDR2 SFDVKD. CDR3 protein: CATSDGRGKSSGANVLTF. CDR3 DNA: TGTGCCACCAGTGATGGGAGGGGAAAGTCATCTGGGGCCAACGTCCTGACTTTC.

This clonotype was detected only a few times. The chain recombines TRBV7-2 with TRBJ2-7; D perhaps matches TRBD1 (7 bases). The V end was cut by 8 bases, the J end by 4 bases, with 15 bases between. The CDR3 is made up of 13 amino acids. Germline CDR1 and CDR2: SGHTA and FQGNSA. CDR3 in DNA: TGTGCCAGCGCGGGGCAGGGGGAATACGAGCAGTACTTC. It encodes CASAGQGEYEQYF.

This clonotype came up many times. The genes are TRBV29-1 and TRBJ1-1, with TRBD1 as a possible D gene (5 bases). Trimming shortened V by 1 base and J by 10 bases, and 13 bases separated the two germline ends. Germline V gene lookup returns CDR1 SQVTM and CDR2 ANQGSEA. CDR3 length equals 12 residues. The CDR3 spells CSVEGPGGGAFF. Written as DNA, the CDR3 is TGCAGCGTTGAAGGACCGGGGGGGGGAGCTTTCTTT. The variable domain in full, with the rest retrieved from reference TRBV29-1 and TRBJ1-1, is SAVISQKPSRDICQRGTSLTIQCQVDSQVTMMFWYRQQPGQSLTLIATANQGSEATYESGFVIDKFPISRPNLTFSTLTVSNMSPEDSSIYLCSVEGPGGGAFFGQGTRLTVV.

This clonotype was seen repeatedly, ten times or more. The V gene is TRBV10-2, the J gene TRBJ2-2; a possible D gene is TRBD1 (6 bases). Trimming removed 7 bases from V and 5 bases from J, with 14 bases in between. Germline CDR1 is WSHSY and CDR2 is SAAADI. CDR3 length: 14 amino acids. The CDR3 sequence is CASTEGGWTGELFF. CDR3 nucleotide sequence: TGCGCCAGCACGGAAGGGGGTTGGACCGGGGAGCTGTTTTTT.

The count of this clonotype is one. This chain links TRBV5-6 with TRBJ1-1, with D unclear. V lost 3 bases and J lost 0, with 9 bases in between. In germline, CDR1 is SGHDT, CDR2 YYEEEE. This CDR3 region has 14 residues. CDR3 sequence: CASSSRPVNTEAFF. The DNA for the CDR3 is TGTGCCAGCAGCTCCAGGCCGGTGAACACTGAAGCTTTCTTT. The whole variable domain, filled in from reference TRBV5-6 and TRBJ1-1, reads DAGVTQSPTHLIKTRGQQVTLRCSPKSGHDTVSWYQQALGQGPQFIFQYYEEEERQRGNFPDRFSGHQFPNYSSELNVNALLLGDSALYLCASSSRPVNTEAFFGQGTRLTVV.

The rearrangement joins TRBV12-3 or TRBV12-4 to TRBJ2-7, with unresolved D. The ends were cut back, 7 bases at V and 3 bases at J, with 13 bases in the middle. This CDR3 contains 13 residues. The CDR3, as DNA: TGTGCCAGCACCCCAGATGGGGTCTACGAGCAGTACTTC. As protein: CASTPDGVYEQYF.

The rearrangement links TRBV20-1 to TRBJ2-1; 7 bases are a match to TRBD2. The CDR3 contains 18 residues. With V trimmed by 6 bases and J by 2 bases, 19 bases remained unmatched. In germline, CDR1 is DFQATT, CDR2 SNEGSKA (reference sequence). CDR3 region: CSARAEEVGGSTYNEQFF. The DNA for the CDR3 is TGCAGTGCGAGGGCCGAAGAGGTGGGCGGGAGCACCTACAATGAGCAGTTCTTC.

The CDR3 loop reads CSAETGTGLNQPQHF. In nucleotides, the CDR3 is TGCAGTGCCGAAACCGGGACAGGGTTGAATCAGCCCCAGCATTTT. The V and J genes are TRBV20-1 and TRBJ1-5, with 9 positions matching TRBD1. The junction had 10 bases not matched to a gene; V was cut back by 6 bases and J by 4 bases. Germline V gene sequence: CDR1 DFQATT, CDR2 SNEGSKA (reference sequence). The CDR3 runs to 15 residues.

This clonotype showed up just a few times. J is TRBJ1-4 and V is TRBV7-2, with D uncertain. There are 15 residues in the CDR3. Germline assignment: CDR1 SGHTA and CDR2 FQGNSA. V was clipped by 2 bases and J by 4 bases, with 11 bases between them. The CDR3 bases are TGTGCCAGCAGCTTATTCGCCAGGCTTAATGAAAAACTGTTTTTT. Its protein product is CASSLFARLNEKLFF.

The CDR3 spells CASSTGVTGELFF. The CDR3 DNA sequence: TGTGCCAGCAGTACAGGGGTCACCGGGGAGCTGTTTTTT. The chain employs TRBV12-3 or TRBV12-4 and TRBJ2-2; 7 bases line up with TRBD1. Trimming took 5 bases from V and 4 from J; bases not matched to a gene: 1. The CDR3 consists of 13 residues.

This clonotype showed up many times. This chain joins TRBV24-1 and TRBJ2-1; 9 bases align to TRBD1. Germline CDR1 is KGHDR and CDR2 is SFDVKD. The CDR3 contains 14 residues. Unmatched junction bases numbered 2, after V lost 4 bases and J lost 5 bases. This CDR3 is CATSDWTGDNEQFF. CDR3 DNA sequence: TGTGCCACCAGTGACTGGACAGGGGACAATGAGCAGTTCTTC.

This chain joins TRBV18 and TRBJ2-2, with D tentatively TRBD1 or TRBD2 (5 bases each). Germline CDR1 and CDR2: KGHSH and LQKENI. V gave up 4 bases and J gave up 11 bases, with 23 bases separating them. The CDR3 covers 16 residues. The DNA for the CDR3 is TGTGCCAGCTCACAGTCCCTCGCGCTGTGGGGGTCCGAGCTGTTTTTT. It yields the protein CASSQSLALWGSELFF.

CDR3 DNA: TGCAGTGCTAGGGGGGGAGCCCTGAACACTGAAGCTTTCTTT. This translates into CSARGGALNTEAFF. The chain combines TRBV20-1 with TRBJ1-1; maybe TRBD1 (5 bases). The germline CDR1 and CDR2 sequences are DFQATT and SNEGSKA (reference sequence). This CDR3 is 14 amino acids long. Trimming took off 3 bases at V and 0 bases at J, with 11 bases between the two ends.

This clonotype was found many times. The V and J genes are TRBV7-2 and TRBJ2-7; a weak D match, TRBD1 (5 bases). The ends were cut back, 6 bases at V and 2 bases at J, with 8 bases in the middle. This CDR3 has 12 residues. CDR1 is SGHTA and CDR2 is FQGNSA in the germline V gene. In DNA, the CDR3 is TGTGCCAGCAGTATGGACACCTACGAGCAGTACTTC. It specifies CASSMDTYEQYF.

There are a few counts of this clonotype. The chain has TRBV15 and TRBJ2-7; 8 bases agree with TRBD1. Looked up from germline, CDR1 is LNHNV and CDR2 is YYDKDF (reference sequence). The CDR3 is 15 amino acids. V dropped 3 bases and J dropped 5; count of bases not matched to a gene: 9. The CDR3 sequence is CATSSGTGRGDEQYF. The CDR3 bases are TGTGCCACCAGCAGCGGGACAGGCCGGGGTGACGAGCAGTACTTC.

This clonotype was observed a few times. The V gene is TRBV5-8, the J gene TRBJ1-4; perhaps TRBD1 as D (6 bases). V was trimmed by 0 bases and J by 0 bases, leaving 9 bases between them. Germline V gene sequence: CDR1 SGHTS, CDR2 YDEGEE. The length of the CDR3 is 16 residues. This CDR3 reads CASSLAGTPTNEKLFF. As DNA, the CDR3 is TGTGCCAGCAGCTTGGCCGGGACACCAACTAATGAAAAACTGTTTTTT.

In its sample, this clonotype was seen a few times. The gene calls are TRBV12-3 or TRBV12-4 and TRBJ1-1; D gene ambiguous. The CDR3 is 13 amino acids. V was cut by 3 bases and J by 11 bases, with 16 bases left in between. The CDR3 coding sequence is TGTGCCAGCAGTTTTGGCAGCTCCCGTGATGCTTTCTTT. Its protein is CASSFGSSRDAFF.

This clonotype was recorded at least ten times. J is TRBJ2-1 and V is TRBV10-3; 13 nucleotides agree with TRBD2. The CDR3 length is 15 residues. V lost 3 bases and J lost 5; bases outside the gene matches: 1. The V gene's germline CDR1 is ENHRY and CDR2 SYGVKD. DNA of the CDR3: TGTGCCATCAGTGAAGGACTAGCGGGGGACAATGAGCAGTTCTTC. Its translation: CAISEGLAGDNEQFF.

This clonotype was found many times. V is TRBV12-3 or TRBV12-4 and J is TRBJ1-3; D remains unclear. The CDR3 loop spans 12 amino acids. V was clipped by 7 bases and J by 4 bases, with 8 bases between them. The CDR3 sequence is CASTRSGNTIYF. In DNA, the CDR3 is TGTGCCAGCACCCGTAGCGGAAACACCATATATTTT.

In this sample, this clonotype turned up a few times. The chain uses TRBV20-1 and TRBJ2-7; 8 bases match TRBD2. Trimming cost V 0 bases and J 1 base; bases outside gene matches: 8. Looked up from germline, CDR1 is DFQATT and CDR2 is SNEGSKA (reference sequence). The CDR3 sequence is 16 residues long. CDR3 DNA: TGCAGTGCTAGAGAACTATTAGCGGGAAGATCCTACGAGCAGTACTTC. It is translated as CSARELLAGRSYEQYF.

The table lists this clonotype with a few counts. This chain joins TRBV5-8 and TRBJ1-2; D is undetermined. Germline loops: CDR1 SGHTS, CDR2 YDEGEE. CDR3 length: 12 residues. Trimming pared 6 bases from V and 0 bases from J, leaving 6 bases between. The CDR3 spells CASTNTNYGYTF. The CDR3 nucleotides read TGTGCCAGCACCAACACTAACTATGGCTACACCTTC. Full variable domain (remainder filled in from reference TRBV5-8 and TRBJ1-2): EAGVTQSPTHLIKTRGQQATLRCSPISGHTSVYWYQQALGLGLQFLLWYDEGEERNRGNFPPRFSGRQFPNYSSELNVNALELEDSALYLCASTNTNYGYTFGSGTRLTVV.

This clonotype was observed a handful of times. The CDR3 loop reads CASSQEGTATDTQYF. The CDR3, as DNA: TGTGCCAGCAGCCAGGAAGGGACAGCCACAGATACGCAGTATTTT. The chain is built from TRBV6-4 and TRBJ2-3; 7 nucleotides line up with TRBD1. Germline CDR1 MRHNA, CDR2 SNTAGT. The CDR3 runs 15 residues. With 6 bases clipped from V and 2 bases from J, the junction kept 8 bases outside the gene matches.

Concerning this clonotype: The junction departs from the called germline gene at one end, perhaps through a read error. CDR3: CCASTGLAGGDYEQYF. CDR3 DNA: TGCTGTGCTAGTACGGGACTAGCGGGAGGGGACTACGAGCAGTACTTC. The chain links TRBV20-1 to TRBJ2-7; 16 nucleotides agree with TRBD2. The CDR3 loop spans 16 amino acids. Germline V CDR1 and CDR2: DFQATT, SNEGSKA (reference sequence).

This clonotype has more than one count but fewer than ten. This sequence joins TRBV15 and TRBJ1-2; TRBD1 matches 9 bases. V lost 3 bases and J lost 4; bases outside the gene matches: 6. The CDR3 has 15 amino acids. From germline, CDR1 is LNHNV and CDR2 YYDKDF (reference sequence). The CDR3 DNA follows: TGTGCCACCAGCAGTGGGACAGGGAGACTCTATGGCTACACCTTC. It codes for CATSSGTGRLYGYTF.

The CDR3 nucleotides are TGTGCCATCAGTGAGGGTCTCGGGAGTACAGATACGCAGTATTTT. It specifies CAISEGLGSTDTQYF. V and J are TRBV10-3 and TRBJ2-3; D is possibly TRBD2 (6 bases). V was clipped by 2 bases and J by 3 bases, with 12 bases between them. Germline lookup yields CDR1 ENHRY and CDR2 SYGVKD. The CDR3 totals 15 residues.

The chain carries TRBV29-1 and TRBJ2-3; TRBD2 matches 14 bases. The CDR3 length is 15 residues. The germline gives CDR1 SQVTM, CDR2 ANQGSEA. Trimming took 5 bases from V and 7 from J; bases not matched to a gene: 8. This chain's CDR3 is CSVSGLAGELYTQYF. The CDR3 DNA follows: TGCAGCGTTTCGGGACTAGCGGGAGAATTATATACGCAGTATTTT.

A few counts support this clonotype. The V gene is TRBV9, the J gene TRBJ2-7; D may be TRBD1 (6 bases). Trimming removed 2 bases at V and 0 bases at J, with 9 bases between. CDR1 SGDLS and CDR2 YYNGEE come from the germline V gene. The CDR3 spans 14 residues. CDR3 protein: CASSVGTNSYEQYF. Here the CDR3 DNA reads TGTGCCAGCAGCGTTGGGACAAACTCCTACGAGCAGTACTTC.

The chain is built from TRBV6-1 and TRBJ2-1; TRBD1 aligns across 9 bases. V lost 6 bases and J lost 3; bases outside the gene matches: 6. CDR3 size: 15 residues. Germline CDR1 is MNHNS and CDR2 is SASEGT. The CDR3 coding sequence is TGTGCCAGCAGGGCGACAGGGGGGAACTACAATGAGCAGTTCTTC. It yields the protein CASRATGGNYNEQFF.

This clonotype was seen only a few times. The chain is built from TRBV5-8 and TRBJ2-3, with TRBD1 as a possible D gene (7 bases). The CDR3 is 15 residues long. Germline V CDR1 and CDR2: SGHTS, YDEGEE. Trimming pared 8 bases from V and 3 bases from J, leaving 19 bases between. CDR3 protein: CASSGGGRGTDTQYF. DNA for the CDR3: TGTGCCAGTTCTGGAGGGGGCAGGGGGACAGATACGCAGTATTTT.